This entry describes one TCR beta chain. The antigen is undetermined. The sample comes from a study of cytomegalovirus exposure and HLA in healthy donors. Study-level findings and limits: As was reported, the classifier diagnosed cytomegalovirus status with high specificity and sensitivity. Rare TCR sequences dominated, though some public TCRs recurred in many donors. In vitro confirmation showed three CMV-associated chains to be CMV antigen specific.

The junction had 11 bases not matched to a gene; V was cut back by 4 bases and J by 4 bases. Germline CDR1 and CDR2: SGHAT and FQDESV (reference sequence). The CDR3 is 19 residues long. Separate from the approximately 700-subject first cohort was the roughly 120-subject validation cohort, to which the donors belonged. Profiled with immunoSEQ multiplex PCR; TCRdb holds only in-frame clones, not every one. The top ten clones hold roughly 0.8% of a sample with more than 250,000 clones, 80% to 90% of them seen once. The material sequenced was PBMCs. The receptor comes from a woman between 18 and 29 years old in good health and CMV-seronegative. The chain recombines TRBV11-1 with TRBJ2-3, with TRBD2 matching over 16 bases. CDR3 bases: TGTGCCAGCAGCTCATTACGGGCGGGACTAGCGGGAGGGCCAGATACGCAGTATTTT. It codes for CASSSLRAGLAGGPDTQYF.